Detailed here is one T cell receptor (beta chain). Its antigen is not yet known. Base qualities are not provided; no much larger clone lies one nucleotide away. At the junction V is shortened by 4 bases and J by 6 bases; bases outside the gene matches: 9. The CDR3 covers 14 residues, taking in both the cysteine and the phenylalanine. The only DNA kept is the CDR3, 42 bases in frame from the first base. The germline V gene supplies CDR1 KGHSH and CDR2 LQKENI. The sample belongs to a study of PD-1 blockade in classical Hodgkin lymphoma (dated by TCRdb to 2020 to 2021). With respect to the entire study: Nivolumab dosing was 3 mg/kg intravenously every 2 weeks, continuing until either disease progression or unacceptable toxicity. The study used TCR beta sequencing and CyTOF to define a peripheral blood immune signature of response to PD-1 blockade in classical Hodgkin lymphoma. Beyond this particular receptor, the publication reports: CD4+ but not CD8+ TCR diversity rose significantly by C4D1 (p=0.0027 vs p=0.16), most apparent in complete responders (p=0.02). The study covered only a single clinical trial cohort, and the causes of the repertoire differences, possibly disease activity or prior therapy, were still not defined. Trial patients with a complete response had baseline diversity similar to that of newly diagnosed patients, while partial responders and progressors had significantly lower diversity. Newly diagnosed patients were reported to have lower baseline TCR diversity than healthy donors, and relapsed/refractory patients were reported to have lower baseline TCR diversity still. Lower diversity was observed in patients in whom nivolumab was started less than 1 year after ASCT, and these patients were excluded from later analyses so that confounding by immune reconstitution would be avoided.

The sample's time point label, in plain terms: cycle 1 day 1 (C1D1), immediately before nivolumab initiation. Every trial patient had relapsed following autologous stem cell transplantation, and prior brentuximab vedotin exposure was what differed among cohorts A, B and C. CD4+ T cells were purified from thawed PBMCs by magnetic negative selection with a Miltenyi CD4+ T cell isolation kit. A total of under 70 patients with relapsed/refractory classical Hodgkin lymphoma made up the trial cohort, and each patient's best overall response was complete response, partial response or progressive disease. Single-agent nivolumab was administered to trial patients in the multi-cohort phase II CheckMate 205 trial. An independent review committee assessed best overall response by applying the 2007 International Working Group response criteria. Trial PBMCs were collected just before the start of nivolumab (C1D1) and during therapy at cycle 2 day 1 and cycle 4 day 1. Peripheral blood was collected in 8 mL Vacutainer Cell Preparation Tubes, from which PBMCs were isolated by centrifugation and then cryopreserved. Purified CD4+ and CD8+ fractions were prepared only for cases in which an additional PBMC sample was available. Magnetically labelled cells were removed on LS columns in a quadroMACS separator, and the flow-through was retained as the purified fraction.

The Qiagen DNeasy kit was used to extract genomic DNA both from unsorted PBMCs and from the negatively selected CD4+ and CD8+ fractions. Using primers that anneal to V and J segments, immunoSEQ multiplex PCR amplified the TCR beta CDR3 regions. Amplification bias was minimized using a synthetic immune receptor repertoire, and residual bias was removed computationally after sequencing. Turning to the authors' computational methods: Repertoire diversity was quantified as the Shannon entropy index using custom Python scripts. Unsorted, CD4+ and CD8+ repertoires were analyzed separately, except in combined analyses where CD4+ and CD8+ sequences were merged in silico. Clonal expansion was defined as at least a 2-fold frequency increase after treatment relative to C1D1, with a pseudocount of 0.5 for undetected baseline clones. Clones with 0 or 1 copy at C1D1 were defined as singleton clones, while clones with 2 or more copies were defined as non-singleton clones. By matching protein sequences in sorted samples from the same patient, clones expanded in unsorted samples were annotated as CD4+, CD8+ or unknown. Diversity changes from C1D1 to C4D1 were tested in paired samples using Wilcoxon tests. TCRdb's version of the immuneACCESS table is confined to in-frame rearrangements and falls short of the full clone set. An unresolved V gene accounts for under half of the shortfall where checked; the remainder is of unknown origin. V and J calls and clone size are given by that table; D and trimming were obtained from the DNA. Within this sample are about 7,600 clones, with 70% to 80% of them counted one time only. Of the sample, 7% to 8.5% is held by the ten largest clones.

The sample in question was CD4+ T cells from blood, obtained at baseline. The clonotype comes from a human donor with classical Hodgkin lymphoma. The chain employs TRBV18 and TRBJ2-7; 7 junctional bases match TRBD1. The sequenced DNA is TGTGCCAGCTCACTACAGGGGCGTTCCGTCGAGCAGTACTTC. It translates to CASSLQGRSVEQYF. The variable domain in full, with residues beyond the CDR3 obtained from the reference TRBV18 and TRBJ2-7 genes, is NAGVMQNPRHLVRRRGQEARLRCSPMKGHSHVYWYRQLPEEGLKFMVYLQKENIIDESGMPKERFSAEFPKEGPSILRIQQVVRGDSAAYFCASSLQGRSVEQYFGPGTRLTVT.